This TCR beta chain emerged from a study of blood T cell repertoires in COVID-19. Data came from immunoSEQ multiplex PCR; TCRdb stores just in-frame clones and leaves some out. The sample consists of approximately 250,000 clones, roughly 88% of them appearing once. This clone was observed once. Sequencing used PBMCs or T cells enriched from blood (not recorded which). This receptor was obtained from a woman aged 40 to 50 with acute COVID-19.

The CDR3 sequence is CASSPVGGPDTQYF. CDR3 DNA sequence: TGTGCCAGCTCACCCGTTGGAGGCCCAGATACGCAGTATTTT. The chain combines TRBV18 with TRBJ2-3; D possibly corresponds to TRBD2 (5 bases). The CDR3 spans 14 residues. Trimming took off 3 bases at V and 4 bases at J, with 11 bases between the two ends. The germline V gene has CDR1 KGHSH and CDR2 LQKENI.